This entry features one TCR beta chain sequence. What it binds is not known. Using immunoSEQ multiplex PCR, the repertoire was profiled, and TCRdb retains in-frame clones only, with some absent. The data contain 110,000 or so clones, almost 96% of them seen just once; the ten biggest clones take up 0.65% to 0.7%. These data are taken from a study of cytomegalovirus exposure and HLA in healthy donors. The study's findings and limits: The finding came from a later analysis; first-cohort TCR clusters tended to co-occur in the roughly 120 validation repertoires.

CDR3 length: 14 amino acids. V lost 10 bases, J lost 0 bases, and 15 bases lay in between. The germline V gene has CDR1 MNHNY and CDR2 SVGAGI (reference sequence). Sample: PBMCs. The origin of this receptor is a woman between 18 and 29 years old in good health and CMV-seronegative. V is TRBV6-6 and J is TRBJ1-1, with D tentatively TRBD1 (5 bases). The CDR3 loop reads CAMVWGQLNTEAFF. Written as DNA, the CDR3 is TGTGCCATGGTCTGGGGCCAATTGAACACTGAAGCTTTCTTT.